The next 17 T cell receptor beta chains were all read from a single sample in a study of OX40 agonist ivuxolimab in advanced cancers. Using immunoSEQ multiplex PCR, the repertoire was profiled, and TCRdb retains in-frame clones only, with some absent. The sample holds approximately 14,000 clones, about 69% seen once. Source: CD4+ or CD8+ T cells sorted from blood, taken in a trial of the OX40 agonist ivuxolimab. The source of these receptors is an adult with an advanced solid tumor such as melanoma, head and neck, liver or kidney cancer.

To note about this clone: An end of the junction does not agree with germline; a read error may underlie this. The chain has TRBV10-3 and TRBJ2-6; TRBD1 matches at 11 bases. Germline CDR1 and CDR2: ENHRY and SYGVKD. This CDR3 region has 16 residues. The CDR3 DNA is TGTGCCAGCAGTGGACAGGGGGCAACTGGGGCCAACGTCCTGACTTTC. It is translated as CASSGQGATGANVLTF.

The V and J genes are TRBV13 and TRBJ2-7; D possibly uses TRBD1 or TRBD2 (5 bases each). The germline CDR1 and CDR2 sequences are PRHDT and FYEKMQ (reference sequence). Trimming removed 4 bases from V and 0 bases from J, with 7 bases in between. The length of the CDR3 is 13 residues. CDR3 DNA: TGTGCCAGCAGCTCAGGGAGCTCCTACGAGCAGTACTTC. It translates to CASSSGSSYEQYF.

This clone appeared a few times. The V gene is TRBV11-2, the J gene TRBJ2-1, with D perhaps being TRBD1 or TRBD2 (5 bases each). V was trimmed by 3 bases and J by 9 bases, leaving 12 bases between them. CDR3 length equals 13 residues. The germline gives CDR1 SGHAT, CDR2 FQNNGV. The CDR3 spells CASSFGGRGEQFF. In nucleotides, the CDR3 is TGTGCCAGCAGCTTTGGGGGACGGGGTGAGCAGTTCTTC.

The chain uses TRBV19 and TRBJ2-7, with 7 bases that match TRBD2. Looked up from germline, CDR1 is LNHDA and CDR2 is SQIVND (reference sequence). With 2 bases clipped from V and 2 bases from J, the junction kept 6 bases outside the gene matches. This CDR3 is built from 15 residues. The CDR3 is CASSITAGETYEQYF. CDR3 DNA: TGTGCCAGTAGTATAACGGCGGGAGAGACCTACGAGCAGTACTTC.

By share, this clone ranks as medium-sized (0.01 to 0.1%). The V gene is TRBV7-9, the J gene TRBJ2-7; TRBD2 aligns across 14 bases. V gave up 5 bases and J gave up 6 bases; unmatched junction bases: 3. This CDR3 region has 14 residues. The germline gives CDR1 SEHNR, CDR2 FQNEAQ (reference sequence). The CDR3 coding sequence is TGTGCCAGCAGCGAGACTAGCGGGAGGGTCGAGCAGTACTTC. Amino acid sequence: CASSETSGRVEQYF.

This clone ranks as medium-sized (0.01 to 0.1%). The chain links TRBV16 to TRBJ1-5; D not certain. The CDR3 totals 15 residues. Deletions cut 2 bases from V and 2 bases from J, with 10 bases between. The germline V gene has CDR1 KGHSY and CDR2 FQNENV. The CDR3, as DNA: TGTGCCAGCAGCCAAATCGCGGGTGGCAATCAGCCCCAGCATTTT. Its translation: CASSQIAGGNQPQHF.

The chain links TRBV19 to TRBJ1-2; a weak D match, TRBD1 (6 bases). V lost 3 bases to trimming and J lost 5 bases, with 22 bases between them. The CDR3 sequence is 17 residues long. The V gene's germline CDR1 is LNHDA and CDR2 SQIVND (reference sequence). This CDR3 reads CASSMPHFPGVRYGYTF. CDR3 bases: TGTGCCAGTAGTATGCCGCATTTTCCAGGGGTAAGGTATGGCTACACCTTC.

V is TRBV6-4 and J is TRBJ1-1; no firm D call. The CDR3 covers 13 residues. From germline, CDR1 is MRHNA and CDR2 SNTAGT. Trimming removed 5 bases from V and 6 bases from J, with 13 bases in between. CDR3 coding DNA: TGTGCCAGCAGTTACACCGGTGTTTCTGAAGCTTTCTTT. Translation: CASSYTGVSEAFF.

The V call is TRBV28, the J call TRBJ2-7; a possible D gene is TRBD1 (6 bases). The V gene lost 3 bases and the J gene lost 3 bases, with 12 bases spanning the gap. Germline loops: CDR1 MDHEN, CDR2 SYDVKM. The CDR3 extends over 14 amino acids. CDR3 DNA: TGTGCCAGCAGTTTGGCAGGGGACGTCTACGAGCAGTACTTC. This codes for CASSLAGDVYEQYF.

The table lists this clone with a few counts. The chain carries TRBV6-5 and TRBJ2-3, with TRBD2 as a possible D gene (6 bases). This CDR3 comprises 16 residues. Per the germline V gene, CDR1 is MNHEY and CDR2 is SVGAGI. Trimming stripped 0 bases from V and 1 base from J, with 11 bases between. The CDR3 sequence is CASSYSLSGGTDTQYF. The CDR3 nucleotides read TGTGCCAGCAGTTACTCTCTGTCGGGGGGCACAGATACGCAGTATTTT.

This clone came up a few times. The chain links TRBV19 to TRBJ2-1; 9 bases agree with TRBD2. CDR3 size: 13 residues. Trimming took 6 bases from V and 7 from J; bases not matched to a gene: 4. Germline V gene sequence: CDR1 LNHDA, CDR2 SQIVND (reference sequence). CDR3 sequence reads: CASRLAGPNEQFF. CDR3 nucleotides: TGTGCCAGTAGGCTAGCGGGGCCTAATGAGCAGTTCTTC. Based on the CDR3 plus reference TRBV19 and TRBJ2-1, the full variable domain is DGGITQSPKYLFRKEGQNVTLSCEQNLNHDAMYWYRQDPGQGLRLIYYSQIVNDFQKGDIAEGYSVSREKKESFPLTVTSAQKNPTAFYLCASRLAGPNEQFFGPGTRLTVL.

The chain uses TRBV5-5 and TRBJ2-5; 7 bases match TRBD1. This CDR3 has 14 residues. CDR1 and CDR2 from the germline V gene are SGHKS and YYEKEE (reference sequence). Trimming removed 4 bases from V and 11 bases from J; junction bases left unmatched: 14. In nucleotides, the CDR3 is TGTGCCAGCAGCATCGGGACAGCCTATGGGGAGCAGTACTTC. Its translation: CASSIGTAYGEQYF.

The chain has TRBV20-1 and TRBJ2-5; D gene uncertain. This CDR3 is built from 10 residues. Germline-derived CDR1 and CDR2 are DFQATT and SNEGSKA (reference sequence). V gave up 6 bases and J gave up 3 bases, with 5 bases separating them. CDR3 sequence: CSAEKETQYF. DNA of the CDR3: TGCAGTGCGGAAAAAGAGACCCAGTACTTC.

This clone was seen only once. The gene calls are TRBV15 and TRBJ2-1; TRBD2 aligns across 9 bases. The V gene's germline CDR1 is LNHNV and CDR2 YYDKDF (reference sequence). The CDR3 contains 18 residues. J was trimmed by 5 bases and V by 3 bases; bases with no gene match: 14. CDR3 in DNA: TGTGCCACCAGCAGGGGGCAGACCAGCGGGGGGATAGACAATGAGCAGTTCTTC. Its protein is CATSRGQTSGGIDNEQFF.

The gene calls are TRBV4-1 and TRBJ2-5; the D is unclear. Trimming removed 0 bases at V and 2 bases at J, with 13 bases between. The germline V gene has CDR1 MGHRA and CDR2 YSYEKL. The CDR3 runs 16 residues. CDR3 loop: CASSQDPAGQQETQYF. CDR3 nucleotides: TGCGCCAGCAGCCAAGATCCCGCCGGGCAACAAGAGACCCAGTACTTC.

V and J are TRBV5-1 and TRBJ2-6, with a possible D match to TRBD2 (5 bases). V was shortened by 2 bases and J by 1 base, with 7 bases between the two germline ends. Germline values: CDR1 SGHRS, CDR2 YFSETQ. The CDR3 sequence is 15 residues long. The CDR3 here is CASSFEGSGANVLTF. The CDR3 bases are TGCGCCAGCAGCTTCGAGGGATCTGGGGCCAACGTCCTGACTTTC.

The rearrangement joins TRBV7-8 to TRBJ2-3, with 7 bases that match TRBD1. Germline-derived CDR1 and CDR2 are SGHVS and FQNEAQ. Germline trimming cut 4 bases from V and 3 bases from J; bases unmatched to any gene: 10. CDR3 size: 16 residues. In DNA form, the CDR3 reads TGTGCCAGCAGCTCCCGCCGGGACAGTAGAACAGATACGCAGTATTTT. This translates into CASSSRRDSRTDTQYF.